The T cell receptor beta chain described here comes from a study of human T cells and chemical hapten exposure. Individual cDNA molecules received unique molecular identifiers in the library. As processed by the authors: Samples had a median of 95,638 TCRs, ranging about 20,000 to 690,600. TCRdb re-analysed the RACE reads in MiXCR, keeping a single row per CDR3 protein. TCRdb, rather than the study authors, made the V and J calls. The sample contains around 330,000 distinct CDR3 sequences, roughly 6% of which appear only once. General observations from the study: Significantly more large CDR3 similarity clusters arose among expanded TCRs than among controls.

The table lists this clonotype with many counts. Its antigen is currently unknown. As for time point: pre-sensitization, week 0. Treatment specified: therapeutic diphenylcyclopropenone sensitization with weekly scalp DPC. Blood was collected ahead of every patch test applied. The starting material was whole blood, obtained in connection with sensitization to the hapten diphenylcyclopropenone (DPC). The receptor was derived from a woman under 30 with alopecia areata. Some clones in this sample may be carry-over from other donors' samples.

Written as DNA, the CDR3 is TGCGCCAGCAGCCAAGATGGCGGGGGGGAGGCAGATACGCAGTATTTT. Its protein is CASSQDGGGEADTQYF. The rearrangement uses TRBV4-3 and TRBJ2-3; 9 nucleotides agree with TRBD2. This CDR3 spans 16 amino acids. The V segment lost 0 bases and the J segment 4 bases; nucleotides outside the gene matches: 5. From germline, CDR1 is LGHNA and CDR2 YSLEER.